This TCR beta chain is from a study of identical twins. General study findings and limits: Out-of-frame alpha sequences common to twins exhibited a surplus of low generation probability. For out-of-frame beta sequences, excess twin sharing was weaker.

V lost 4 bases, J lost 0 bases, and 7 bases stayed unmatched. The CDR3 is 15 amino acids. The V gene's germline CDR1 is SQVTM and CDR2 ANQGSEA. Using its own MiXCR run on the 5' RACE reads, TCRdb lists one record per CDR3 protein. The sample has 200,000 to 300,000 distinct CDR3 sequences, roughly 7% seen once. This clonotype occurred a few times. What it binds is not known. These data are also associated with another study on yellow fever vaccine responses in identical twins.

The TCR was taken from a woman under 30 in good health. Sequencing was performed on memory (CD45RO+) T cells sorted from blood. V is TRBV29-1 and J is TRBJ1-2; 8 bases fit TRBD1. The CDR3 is CSVARDRIANYGYTF. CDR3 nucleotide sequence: TGCAGCGTTGCGAGGGACAGGATTGCTAACTATGGCTACACCTTC.